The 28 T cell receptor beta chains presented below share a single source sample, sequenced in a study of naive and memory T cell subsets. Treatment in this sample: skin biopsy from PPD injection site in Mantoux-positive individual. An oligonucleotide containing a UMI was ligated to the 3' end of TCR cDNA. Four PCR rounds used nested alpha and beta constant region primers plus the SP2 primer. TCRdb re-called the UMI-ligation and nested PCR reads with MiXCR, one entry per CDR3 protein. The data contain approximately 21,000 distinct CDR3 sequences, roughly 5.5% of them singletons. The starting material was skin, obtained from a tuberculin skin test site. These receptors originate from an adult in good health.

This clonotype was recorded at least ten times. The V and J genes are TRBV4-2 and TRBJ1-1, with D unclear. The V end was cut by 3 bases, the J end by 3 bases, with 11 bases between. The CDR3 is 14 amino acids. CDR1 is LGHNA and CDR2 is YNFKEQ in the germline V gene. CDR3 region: CASSQGGLDTEAFF. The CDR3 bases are TGTGCCAGCAGCCAGGGAGGGCTTGACACTGAAGCTTTCTTT.

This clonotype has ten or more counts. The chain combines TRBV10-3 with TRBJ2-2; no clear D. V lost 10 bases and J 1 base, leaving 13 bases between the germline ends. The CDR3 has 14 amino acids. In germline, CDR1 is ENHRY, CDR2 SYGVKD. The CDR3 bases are TGTGCCAACGCAAAAAGGAGGAACACCGGGGAGCTGTTTTTT. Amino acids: CANAKRRNTGELFF.

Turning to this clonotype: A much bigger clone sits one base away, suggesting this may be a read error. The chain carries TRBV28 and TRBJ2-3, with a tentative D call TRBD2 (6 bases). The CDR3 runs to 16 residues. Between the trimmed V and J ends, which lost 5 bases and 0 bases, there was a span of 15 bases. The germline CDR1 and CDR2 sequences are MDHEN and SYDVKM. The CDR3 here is CASSPPSAGSTDTQYF. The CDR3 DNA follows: TGTGCCAGCAGTCCACCCTCGGCGGGGAGCACAGATACGCAGTATTTT.

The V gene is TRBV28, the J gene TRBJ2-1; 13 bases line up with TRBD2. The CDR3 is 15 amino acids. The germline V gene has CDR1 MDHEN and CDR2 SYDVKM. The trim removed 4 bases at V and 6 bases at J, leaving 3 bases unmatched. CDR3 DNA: TGTGCCAGCAGTTGGGGGACTAGCGGGATCAATGAGCAGTTCTTC. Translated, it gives CASSWGTSGINEQFF.

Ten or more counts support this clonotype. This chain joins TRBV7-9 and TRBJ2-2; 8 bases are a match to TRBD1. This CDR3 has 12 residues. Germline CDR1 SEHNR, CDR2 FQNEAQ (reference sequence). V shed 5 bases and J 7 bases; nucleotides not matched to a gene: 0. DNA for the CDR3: TGTGCCAGCAGCGGGACAGGCGGGGAGCTGTTTTTT. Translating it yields CASSGTGGELFF.

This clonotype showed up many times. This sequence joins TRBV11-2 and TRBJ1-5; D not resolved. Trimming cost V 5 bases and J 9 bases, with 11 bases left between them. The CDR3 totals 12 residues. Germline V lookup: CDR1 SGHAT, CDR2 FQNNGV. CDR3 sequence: CASSTRQGPQHF. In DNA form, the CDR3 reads TGTGCCAGCAGCACCCGTCAAGGGCCCCAGCATTTT. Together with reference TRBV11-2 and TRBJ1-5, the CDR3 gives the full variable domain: EAGVAQSPRYKIIEKRQSVAFWCNPISGHATLYWYQQILGQGPKLLIQFQNNGVVDDSQLPKDRFSAERLKGVDSTLKIQPAKLEDSAVYLCASSTRQGPQHFGDGTRLSIL.

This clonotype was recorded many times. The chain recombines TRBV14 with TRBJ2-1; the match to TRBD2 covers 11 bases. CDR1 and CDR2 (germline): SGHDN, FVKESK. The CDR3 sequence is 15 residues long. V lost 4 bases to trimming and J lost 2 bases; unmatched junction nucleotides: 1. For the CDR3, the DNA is TGTGCCAGCAGCCTTAGCGGGGGGGCCTACAATGAGCAGTTCTTC. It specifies CASSLSGGAYNEQFF.

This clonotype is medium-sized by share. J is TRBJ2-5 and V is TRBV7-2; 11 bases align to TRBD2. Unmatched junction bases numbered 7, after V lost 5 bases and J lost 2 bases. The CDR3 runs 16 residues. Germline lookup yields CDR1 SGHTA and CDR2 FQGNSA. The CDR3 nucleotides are TGTGCCAGCAGCCCCCGACTAGCGGGGACACAAGAGACCCAGTACTTC. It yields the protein CASSPRLAGTQETQYF.

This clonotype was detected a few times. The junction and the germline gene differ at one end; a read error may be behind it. In nucleotides, the CDR3 is TGTGCCAGTGCCCAGGGTGGCCACGAGCAGCACTTC. It codes for CASAQGGHEQHF. The chain uses TRBV18 and TRBJ2-7; D possibly corresponds to TRBD1 (5 bases). The CDR3 has 12 amino acids. Germline V gene lookup returns CDR1 KGHSH and CDR2 LQKENI.

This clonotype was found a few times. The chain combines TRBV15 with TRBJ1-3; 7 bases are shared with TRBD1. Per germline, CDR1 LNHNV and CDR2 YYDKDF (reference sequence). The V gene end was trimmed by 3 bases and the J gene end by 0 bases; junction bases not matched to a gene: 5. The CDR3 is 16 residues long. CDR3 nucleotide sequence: TGTGCCACCAGCAGGGGACAGCTAAGCTCTGGAAACACCATATATTTT. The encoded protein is CATSRGQLSSGNTIYF.

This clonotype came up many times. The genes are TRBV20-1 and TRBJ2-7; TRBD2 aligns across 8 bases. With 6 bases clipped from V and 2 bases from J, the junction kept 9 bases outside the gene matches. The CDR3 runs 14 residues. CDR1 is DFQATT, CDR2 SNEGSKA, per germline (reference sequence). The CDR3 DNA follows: TGCAGTGCGCGGAGCGGGAGTTCGACCTACGAGCAGTACTTC. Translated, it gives CSARSGSSTYEQYF.

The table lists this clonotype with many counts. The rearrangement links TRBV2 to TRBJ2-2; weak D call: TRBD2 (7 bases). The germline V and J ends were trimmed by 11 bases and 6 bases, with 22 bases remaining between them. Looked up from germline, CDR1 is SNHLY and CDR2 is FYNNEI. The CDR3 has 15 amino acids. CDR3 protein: CAGHEGGLAAGELFF. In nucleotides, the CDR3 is TGTGCCGGACACGAGGGGGGGTTGGCTGCCGGGGAGCTGTTTTTT.

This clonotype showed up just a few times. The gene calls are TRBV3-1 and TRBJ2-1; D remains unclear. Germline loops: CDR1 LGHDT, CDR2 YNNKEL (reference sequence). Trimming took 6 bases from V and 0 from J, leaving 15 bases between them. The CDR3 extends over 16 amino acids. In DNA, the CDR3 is TGTGCCAGCAGTCGAACTGGGTCCTCCTCCTACAATGAGCAGTTCTTC. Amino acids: CASSRTGSSSYNEQFF.

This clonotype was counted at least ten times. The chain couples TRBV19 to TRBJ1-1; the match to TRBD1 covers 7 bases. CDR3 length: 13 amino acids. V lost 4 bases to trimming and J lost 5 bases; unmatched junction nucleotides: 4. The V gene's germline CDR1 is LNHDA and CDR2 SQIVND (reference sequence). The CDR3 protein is CASSTRQGTEAFF. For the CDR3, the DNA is TGTGCCAGTAGTACCCGACAGGGTACTGAAGCTTTCTTT.

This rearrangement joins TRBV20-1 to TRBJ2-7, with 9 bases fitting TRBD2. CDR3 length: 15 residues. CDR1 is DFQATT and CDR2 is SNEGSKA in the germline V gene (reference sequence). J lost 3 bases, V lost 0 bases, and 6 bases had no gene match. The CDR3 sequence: CSARDRLADLYEQYF. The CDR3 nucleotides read TGCAGTGCTAGAGATCGACTAGCGGACCTCTACGAGCAGTACTTC.

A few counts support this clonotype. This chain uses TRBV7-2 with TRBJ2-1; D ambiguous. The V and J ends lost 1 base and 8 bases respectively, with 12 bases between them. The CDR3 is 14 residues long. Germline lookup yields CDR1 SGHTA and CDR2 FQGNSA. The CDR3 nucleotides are TGTGCCAGCAGCTTAGTCGGCCTTTGGGATGAGCAGTTCTTC. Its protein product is CASSLVGLWDEQFF.

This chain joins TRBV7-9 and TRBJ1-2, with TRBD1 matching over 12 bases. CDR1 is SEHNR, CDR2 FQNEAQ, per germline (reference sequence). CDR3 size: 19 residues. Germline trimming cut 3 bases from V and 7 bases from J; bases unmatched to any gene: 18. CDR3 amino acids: CASSLKGQGASKPLLGYTF. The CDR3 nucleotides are TGTGCCAGCAGCTTGAAGGGACAGGGGGCGTCCAAGCCCCTCCTTGGCTACACCTTC.

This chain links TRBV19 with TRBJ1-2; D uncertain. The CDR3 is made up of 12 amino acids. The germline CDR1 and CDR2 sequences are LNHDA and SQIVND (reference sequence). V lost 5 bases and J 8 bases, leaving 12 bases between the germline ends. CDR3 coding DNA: TGTGCCAGTAGTCCGACACAAAAGGGCTACACCTTC. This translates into CASSPTQKGYTF.

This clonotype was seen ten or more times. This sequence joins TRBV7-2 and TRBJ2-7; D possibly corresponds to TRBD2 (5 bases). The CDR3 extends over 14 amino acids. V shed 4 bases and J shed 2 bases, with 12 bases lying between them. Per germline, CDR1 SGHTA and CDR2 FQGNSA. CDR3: CASSSPRRAYEQYF. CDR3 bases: TGTGCCAGCAGCTCCCCGCGGCGGGCCTACGAGCAGTACTTC.

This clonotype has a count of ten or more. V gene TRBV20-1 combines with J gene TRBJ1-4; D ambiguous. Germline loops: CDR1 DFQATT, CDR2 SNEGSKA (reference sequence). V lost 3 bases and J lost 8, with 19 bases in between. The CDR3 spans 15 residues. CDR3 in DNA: TGCAGTGCTAGCCCCAGTGAGGTGCCTCGCGAAAAACTGTTTTTT. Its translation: CSASPSEVPREKLFF.

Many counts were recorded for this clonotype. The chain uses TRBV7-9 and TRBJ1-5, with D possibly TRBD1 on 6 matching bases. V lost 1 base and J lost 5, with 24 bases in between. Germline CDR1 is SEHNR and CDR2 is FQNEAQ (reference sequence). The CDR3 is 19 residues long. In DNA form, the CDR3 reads TGTGCCAGCAGCTTAGGATCACAGGGAGGTCAGTGGCCAGATCAGCCCCAGCATTTT. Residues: CASSLGSQGGQWPDQPQHF.

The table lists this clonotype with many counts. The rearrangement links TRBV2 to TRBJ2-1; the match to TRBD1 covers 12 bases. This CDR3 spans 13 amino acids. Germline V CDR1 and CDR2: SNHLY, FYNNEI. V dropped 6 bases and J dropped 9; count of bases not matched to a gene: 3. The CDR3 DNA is TGTGCCAGCAGGGGACAGGGGGCGGGTGAGCAGTTCTTC. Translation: CASRGQGAGEQFF.

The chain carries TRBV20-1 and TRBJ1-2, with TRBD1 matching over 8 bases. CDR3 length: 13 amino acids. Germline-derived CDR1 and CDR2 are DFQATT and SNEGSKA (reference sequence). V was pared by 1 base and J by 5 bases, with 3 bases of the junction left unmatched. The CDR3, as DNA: TGCAGTGCTAGAGTCGACAGGGGTTATGGCTACACCTTC. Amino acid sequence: CSARVDRGYGYTF.

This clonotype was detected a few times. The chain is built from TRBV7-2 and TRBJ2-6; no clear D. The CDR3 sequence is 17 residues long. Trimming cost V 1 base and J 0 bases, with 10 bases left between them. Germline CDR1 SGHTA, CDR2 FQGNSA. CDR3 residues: CASSLGVQISGANVLTF. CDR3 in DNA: TGTGCCAGCAGCTTAGGTGTCCAGATCTCTGGGGCCAACGTCCTGACTTTC.

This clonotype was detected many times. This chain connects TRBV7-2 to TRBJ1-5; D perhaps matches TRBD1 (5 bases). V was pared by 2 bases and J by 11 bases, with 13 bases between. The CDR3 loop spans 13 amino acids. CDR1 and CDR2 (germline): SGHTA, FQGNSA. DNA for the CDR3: TGTGCCAGCAGCTTATCAGGGTCTTTGGCCCAGCATTTT. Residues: CASSLSGSLAQHF.

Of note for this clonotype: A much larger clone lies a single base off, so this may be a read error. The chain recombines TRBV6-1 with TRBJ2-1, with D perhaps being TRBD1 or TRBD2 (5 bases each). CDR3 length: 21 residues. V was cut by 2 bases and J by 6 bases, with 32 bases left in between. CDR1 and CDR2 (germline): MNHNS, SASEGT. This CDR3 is CASSEYPLGVGAAFGGNEQFF. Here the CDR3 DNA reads TGTGCCAGCAGTGAATACCCCCTGGGGGTAGGAGCAGCATTTGGGGGCAATGAGCAGTTCTTC.

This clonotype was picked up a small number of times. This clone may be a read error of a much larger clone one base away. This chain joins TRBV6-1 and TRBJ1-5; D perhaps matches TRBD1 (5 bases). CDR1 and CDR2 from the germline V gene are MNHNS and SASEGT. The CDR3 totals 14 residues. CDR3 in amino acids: CASSGAGSNQPQNF. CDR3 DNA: TGTGCCAGCAGTGGGGCAGGGAGCAATCAGCCCCAGAATTTT.

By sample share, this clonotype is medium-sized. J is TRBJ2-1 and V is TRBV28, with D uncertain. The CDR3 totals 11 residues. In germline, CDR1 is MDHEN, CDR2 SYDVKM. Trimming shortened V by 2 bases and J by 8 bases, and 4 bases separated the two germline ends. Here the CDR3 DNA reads TGTGCCAGCAGTTTAAGGGATGAGCAGTTCTTC. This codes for CASSLRDEQFF. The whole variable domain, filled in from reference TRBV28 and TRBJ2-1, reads DVKVTQSSRYLVKRTGEKVFLECVQDMDHENMFWYRQDPGLGLRLIYFSYDVKMKEKGDIPEGYSVSREKKERFSLILESASTNQTSMYLCASSLRDEQFFGPGTRLTVL.